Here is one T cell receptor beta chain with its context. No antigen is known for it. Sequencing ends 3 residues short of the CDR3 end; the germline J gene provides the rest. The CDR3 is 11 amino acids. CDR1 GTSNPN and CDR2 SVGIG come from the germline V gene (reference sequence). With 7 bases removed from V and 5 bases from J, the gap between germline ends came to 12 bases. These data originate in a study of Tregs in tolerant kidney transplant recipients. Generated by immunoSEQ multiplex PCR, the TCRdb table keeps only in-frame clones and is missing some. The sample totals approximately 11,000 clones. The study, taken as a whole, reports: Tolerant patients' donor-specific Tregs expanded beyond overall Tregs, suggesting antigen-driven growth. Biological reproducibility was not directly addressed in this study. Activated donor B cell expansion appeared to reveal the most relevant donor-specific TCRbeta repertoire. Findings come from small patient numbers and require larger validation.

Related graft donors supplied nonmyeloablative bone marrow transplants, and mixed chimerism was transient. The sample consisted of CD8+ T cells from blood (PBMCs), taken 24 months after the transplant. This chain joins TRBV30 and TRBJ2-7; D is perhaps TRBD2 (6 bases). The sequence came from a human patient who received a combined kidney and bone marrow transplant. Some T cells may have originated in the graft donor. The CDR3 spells CAFSRGNEQYF. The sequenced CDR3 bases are TGTGCCTTCTCTCGGGGGAACGAG.